What follows are 22 T cell receptor beta chains derived from one specimen sequenced in a study of cytotoxic CD8 clonotypes in ibrutinib-treated CLL. Clones were read by immunoSEQ multiplex PCR, and TCRdb kept only the in-frame ones, dropping some. This sample has about 140,000 clones, with 70% to 80% found just once. The specimen comprised PBMCs, sampled after 12 months of ibrutinib treatment. All receptors derive from a human donor with chronic lymphocytic leukemia.

In nucleotides, the CDR3 is TGTGCCAGCAGCTGGGGGGTCTACGAGCAGTACTTC. Translated: CASSWGVYEQYF. The genes are TRBV7-9 and TRBJ2-7; maybe TRBD2 (6 bases). This CDR3 is built from 12 residues. Germline V gene sequence: CDR1 SEHNR, CDR2 FQNEAQ (reference sequence). Trimming left V 4 bases short and J 3 bases short, with 7 bases between.

The genes are TRBV2 and TRBJ1-5; D remains unclear. Germline CDR1 is SNHLY and CDR2 is FYNNEI. Trimming took 4 bases from V and 4 from J, leaving 14 bases between them. The CDR3 length is 15 residues. The CDR3 loop is CASSGLGLGNQPQHF. CDR3 nucleotides: TGTGCCAGCAGTGGCTTAGGCCTGGGGAATCAGCCCCAGCATTTT.

J is TRBJ1-1 and V is TRBV10-3; possibly TRBD1 for D (6 bases). Germline V CDR1 and CDR2: ENHRY, SYGVKD. This CDR3 has 13 residues. Trimming left V 8 bases short and J 0 bases short, with 10 bases between. The chain's CDR3 is CAIEGGLNTEAFF. CDR3 nucleotides: TGTGCCATCGAAGGGGGGCTGAACACTGAAGCTTTCTTT.

The chain links TRBV6-5 to TRBJ2-7; D is ambiguous. Deletions cut 7 bases from V and 1 base from J, with 8 bases between. Per the germline V gene, CDR1 is MNHEY and CDR2 is SVGAGI. CDR3 length: 12 amino acids. The chain's CDR3 is CASNLGSYEQYF. The CDR3 DNA reads TGTGCCAGCAATCTAGGTTCCTACGAGCAGTACTTC.

This clone was found a few times. CDR3 bases: TGTGCCAGCAGCAAAGCGACGGATGAGCAGTTCTTC. It yields the protein CASSKATDEQFF. V usage is TRBV21-1 and J usage is TRBJ2-1. TRBV21-1 is flagged as a pseudogene. This CDR3 is 12 amino acids long.

This chain uses TRBV30 with TRBJ2-7; possibly TRBD1 for D (6 bases). Germline values: CDR1 GTSNPN, CDR2 SVGIG (reference sequence). V dropped 2 bases and J dropped 11 bases, with 16 bases sitting between them. The CDR3 spans 12 residues. The CDR3 DNA reads as TGTGCCTGGAGTCTAGTGGGACAAATTGAGTACTTC. Its protein is CAWSLVGQIEYF.

J is TRBJ2-5 and V is TRBV18, with D uncertain. Trimming took 2 bases from V and 1 from J, leaving 8 bases between them. The CDR3 spans 14 residues. CDR1 and CDR2 from the germline V gene are KGHSH and LQKENI. The CDR3 sequence is CASSPERAQETQYF. For the CDR3, the DNA is TGTGCCAGCTCACCAGAAAGGGCCCAAGAGACCCAGTACTTC.

The J gene is TRBJ1-2, the V gene TRBV27; D possibly corresponds to TRBD1 (6 bases). CDR1 and CDR2 (germline): MNHEY, SMNVEV (reference sequence). CDR3 length equals 13 residues. V lost 5 bases and J 5 bases, leaving 12 bases between the germline ends. CDR3: CASSKQGRYGYTF. In nucleotides, the CDR3 is TGTGCCAGCAGTAAACAGGGTCGGTATGGCTACACCTTC.

CDR3 in amino acids: CASSLGGANEQFF. Written as DNA, the CDR3 is TGTGCCAGCAGCTTGGGGGGGGCCAATGAGCAGTTCTTC. The genes are TRBV5-8 and TRBJ2-1; D is tentatively TRBD1 or TRBD2 (6 bases each). The CDR3 runs 13 residues. Deletions cut 0 bases from V and 6 bases from J, with 7 bases between. CDR1 and CDR2 (germline): SGHTS, YDEGEE.

This clone came up once. The chain employs TRBV4-1 and TRBJ1-3; D is ambiguous. CDR1 MGHRA and CDR2 YSYEKL come from the germline V gene. With 2 bases removed from V and 2 bases from J, the gap between germline ends came to 16 bases. CDR3 length equals 17 residues. The CDR3 DNA follows: TGCGCCAGCAGCCAACGGTCTGGAACCTACGCTGGAAACACCATATATTTT. Its translation: CASSQRSGTYAGNTIYF.

V is TRBV30 and J is TRBJ2-6; 10 nucleotides match TRBD1. V shed 3 bases, J shed 2 bases, and the junction held 4 bases outside the gene matches. In germline, CDR1 is GTSNPN, CDR2 SVGIG (reference sequence). The CDR3 totals 16 residues. This CDR3 is CAWSPGTGAGANVLTF. CDR3 in DNA: TGTGCCTGGAGCCCTGGGACAGGGGCTGGGGCCAACGTCCTGACTTTC.

Ten or more counts support this clone. This sequence joins TRBV5-1 and TRBJ2-2; D is uncertain. The CDR3 contains 15 residues. V lost 1 base to trimming and J lost 4 bases, with 11 bases between them. The germline V gene has CDR1 SGHRS and CDR2 YFSETQ. The CDR3 spells CASSLTATGTGELFF. DNA of the CDR3: TGCGCCAGCAGCTTGACAGCGACGGGCACCGGGGAGCTGTTTTTT.

There are a few counts of this clone. The chain combines TRBV4-3 with TRBJ2-1; 13 nucleotides align to TRBD2. Trimming at V came to 3 bases and at J to 4 bases, leaving 6 bases not matched to a gene. CDR1 and CDR2 (germline): LGHNA, YSLEER. CDR3 size: 17 residues. CDR3 DNA: TGCGCCAGCAGCCAGACTAGCGGGAGGACTATTTACAATGAGCAGTTCTTC. Amino acid sequence: CASSQTSGRTIYNEQFF.

This clone was detected a few times. The chain joins TRBV5-1 to TRBJ1-1; 9 bases agree with TRBD1. This CDR3 comprises 15 residues. Germline lookup yields CDR1 SGHRS and CDR2 YFSETQ. V dropped 5 bases and J dropped 3; count of bases not matched to a gene: 8. The CDR3 loop reads CASSYDTGGYTEAFF. CDR3 DNA sequence: TGCGCCAGCAGTTATGACACAGGGGGCTACACTGAAGCTTTCTTT. The full variable domain, completed using reference TRBV5-1 and TRBJ1-1, is KAGVTQTPRYLIKTRGQQVTLSCSPISGHRSVSWYQQTPGQGLQFLFEYFSETQRNKGNFPGRFSGRQFSNSRSEMNVSTLELGDSALYLCASSYDTGGYTEAFFGQGTRLTVV.

The chain joins TRBV19 to TRBJ1-2; no definite D call. CDR3 size: 14 residues. The germline V gene has CDR1 LNHDA and CDR2 SQIVND (reference sequence). V was shortened by 6 bases and J by 0 bases, with 11 bases between the two germline ends. The CDR3 nucleotides are TGTGCCAGTAGACCTCCTGAAGCTAACTATGGCTACACCTTC. It translates to CASRPPEANYGYTF.

The rearrangement uses TRBV19 and TRBJ1-2; TRBD1 agrees at 10 bases. Germline V lookup: CDR1 LNHDA, CDR2 SQIVND (reference sequence). The J segment lost 6 bases and the V segment lost 8 bases, leaving 3 bases of the junction unmatched. The CDR3 runs 12 residues. The CDR3 protein is CASDDRGHGYTF. CDR3 DNA: TGTGCCAGTGATGACAGGGGGCATGGCTACACCTTC.

The rearrangement links TRBV7-9 to TRBJ1-5; D gene ambiguous. The V gene's germline CDR1 is SEHNR and CDR2 FQNEAQ (reference sequence). This CDR3 spans 13 amino acids. V was shortened by 1 base and J by 5 bases, with 6 bases between the two germline ends. The CDR3 protein is CASSLVPDQPQHF. DNA of the CDR3: TGTGCCAGCAGCTTAGTTCCAGATCAGCCCCAGCATTTT.

The chain couples TRBV25-1 to TRBJ2-7, with D hard to call. V gave up 4 bases and J gave up 7 bases, with 11 bases separating them. CDR3 size: 12 residues. CDR1 is MGHDK and CDR2 is SYGVNS in the germline V gene. The CDR3 DNA reads TGTGCCAGCAGTGTAGGGTTGGGGGAGCAGTACTTC. Its translation is CASSVGLGEQYF.

The rearrangement joins TRBV19 to TRBJ2-7, with TRBD1 matching 7 bases. V lost 5 bases, J lost 4 bases, and 8 bases stayed unmatched. The CDR3 sequence is 14 residues long. From germline, CDR1 is LNHDA and CDR2 SQIVND (reference sequence). CDR3 DNA: TGTGCCAGTAGTCATGGCAGGGGGATTTACGAGCAGTACTTC. It codes for CASSHGRGIYEQYF.

The chain employs TRBV27 and TRBJ2-1; D remains unclear. Deletions cut 6 bases from V and 9 bases from J, with 15 bases between. The germline V gene has CDR1 MNHEY and CDR2 SMNVEV (reference sequence). This CDR3 is built from 13 residues. CDR3 DNA sequence: TGTGCCAGCAGCTACGGACCCCTCAGTGAGCAGTTCTTC. It translates to CASSYGPLSEQFF.

This clone was detected only once. Here the CDR3 DNA reads TGTGCCAGTAGCCCGAAGCTGTCTAGCAATCAGCCCCAGCATTTT. This codes for CASSPKLSSNQPQHF. The gene calls are TRBV19 and TRBJ1-5; D not certain. V was pared by 6 bases and J by 0 bases, with 12 bases between. CDR3 length: 15 residues. CDR1 is LNHDA and CDR2 is SQIVND in the germline V gene (reference sequence). Filled out from reference TRBV19 and TRBJ1-5, the complete variable domain reads DGGITQSPKYLFRKEGQNVTLSCEQNLNHDAMYWYRQDPGQGLRLIYYSQIVNDFQKGDIAEGYSVSREKKESFPLTVTSAQKNPTAFYLCASSPKLSSNQPQHFGDGTRLSIL.

The chain links TRBV7-2 to TRBJ2-5, with D tentatively TRBD2 (5 bases). The CDR3 contains 14 residues. Trimming took off 1 base at V and 3 bases at J, with 9 bases between the two ends. Germline assignment: CDR1 SGHTA and CDR2 FQGNSA. In DNA form, the CDR3 reads TGTGCCAGCAGCTTAGGAACTAGAAAAGAGACCCAGTACTTC. This sequence encodes CASSLGTRKETQYF. The variable domain in full, completed from reference TRBV7-2 and TRBJ2-5, reads GAGVSQSPSNKVTEKGKDVELRCDPISGHTALYWYRQSLGQGLEFLIYFQGNSAPDKSGLPSDRFSAERTGGSVSTLTIQRTQQEDSAVYLCASSLGTRKETQYFGPGTRLLVL.